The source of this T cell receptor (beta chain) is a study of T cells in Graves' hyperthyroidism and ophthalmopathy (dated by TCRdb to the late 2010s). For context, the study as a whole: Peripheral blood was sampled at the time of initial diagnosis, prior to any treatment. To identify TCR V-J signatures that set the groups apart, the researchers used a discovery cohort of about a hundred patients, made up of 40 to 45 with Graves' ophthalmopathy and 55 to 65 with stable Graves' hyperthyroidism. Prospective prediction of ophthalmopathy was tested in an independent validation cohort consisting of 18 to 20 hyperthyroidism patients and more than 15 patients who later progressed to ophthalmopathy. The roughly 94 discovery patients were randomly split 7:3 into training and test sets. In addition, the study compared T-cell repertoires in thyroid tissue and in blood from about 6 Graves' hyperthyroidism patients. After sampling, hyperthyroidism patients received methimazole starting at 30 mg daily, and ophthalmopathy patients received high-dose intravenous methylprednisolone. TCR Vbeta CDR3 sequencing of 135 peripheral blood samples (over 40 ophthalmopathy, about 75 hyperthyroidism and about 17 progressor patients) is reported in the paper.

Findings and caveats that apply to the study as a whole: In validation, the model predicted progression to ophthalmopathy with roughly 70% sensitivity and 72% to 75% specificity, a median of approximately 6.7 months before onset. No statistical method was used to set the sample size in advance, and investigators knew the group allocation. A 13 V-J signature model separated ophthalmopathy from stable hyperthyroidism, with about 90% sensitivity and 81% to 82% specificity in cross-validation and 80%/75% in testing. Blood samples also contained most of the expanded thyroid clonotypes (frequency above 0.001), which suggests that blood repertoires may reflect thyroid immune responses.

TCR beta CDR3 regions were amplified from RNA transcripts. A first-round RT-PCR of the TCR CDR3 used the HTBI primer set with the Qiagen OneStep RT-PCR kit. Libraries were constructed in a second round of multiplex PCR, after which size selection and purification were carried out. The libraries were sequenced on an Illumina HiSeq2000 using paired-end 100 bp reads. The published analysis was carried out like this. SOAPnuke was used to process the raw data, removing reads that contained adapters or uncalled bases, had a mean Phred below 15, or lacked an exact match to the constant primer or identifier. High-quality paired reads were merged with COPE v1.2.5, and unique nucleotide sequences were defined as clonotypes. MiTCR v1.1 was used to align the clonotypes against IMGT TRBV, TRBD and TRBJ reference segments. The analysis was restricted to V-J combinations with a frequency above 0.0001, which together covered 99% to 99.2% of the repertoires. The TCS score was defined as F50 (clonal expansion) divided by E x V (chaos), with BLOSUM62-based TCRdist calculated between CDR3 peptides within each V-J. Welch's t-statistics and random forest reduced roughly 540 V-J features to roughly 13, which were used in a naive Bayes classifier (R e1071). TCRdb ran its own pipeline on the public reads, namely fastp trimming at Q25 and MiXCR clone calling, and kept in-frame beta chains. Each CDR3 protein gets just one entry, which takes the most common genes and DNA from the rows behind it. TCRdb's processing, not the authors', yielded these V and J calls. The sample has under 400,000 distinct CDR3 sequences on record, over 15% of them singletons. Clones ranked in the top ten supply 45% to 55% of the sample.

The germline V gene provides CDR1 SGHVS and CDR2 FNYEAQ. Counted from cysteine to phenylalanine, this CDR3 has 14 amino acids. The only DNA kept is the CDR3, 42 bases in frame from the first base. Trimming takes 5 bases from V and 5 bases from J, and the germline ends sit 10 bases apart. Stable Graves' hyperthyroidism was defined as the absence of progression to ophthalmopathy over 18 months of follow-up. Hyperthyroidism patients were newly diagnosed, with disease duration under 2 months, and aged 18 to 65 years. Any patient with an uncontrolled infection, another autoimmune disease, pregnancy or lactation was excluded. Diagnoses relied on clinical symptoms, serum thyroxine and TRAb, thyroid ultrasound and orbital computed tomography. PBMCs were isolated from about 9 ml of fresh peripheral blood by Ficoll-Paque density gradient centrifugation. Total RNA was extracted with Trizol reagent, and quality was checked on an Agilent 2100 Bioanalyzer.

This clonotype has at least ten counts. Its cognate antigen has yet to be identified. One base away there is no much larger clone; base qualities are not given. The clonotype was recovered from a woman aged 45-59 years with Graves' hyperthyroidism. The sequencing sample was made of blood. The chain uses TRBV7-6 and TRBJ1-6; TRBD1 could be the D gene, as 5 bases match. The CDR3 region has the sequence CASSPGFNNSPLHF. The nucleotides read TGTGCCAGCAGCCCAGGGTTCAATAATTCACCCCTCCACTTT. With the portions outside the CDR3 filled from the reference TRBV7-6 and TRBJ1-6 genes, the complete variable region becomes GAGVSQSPRYKVTKRGQDVALRCDPISGHVSLYWYRQALGQGPEFLTYFNYEAQQDKSGLPNDRFSAERPEGSISTLTIQRTEQRDSAMYRCASSPGFNNSPLHFGNGTRLTVT.